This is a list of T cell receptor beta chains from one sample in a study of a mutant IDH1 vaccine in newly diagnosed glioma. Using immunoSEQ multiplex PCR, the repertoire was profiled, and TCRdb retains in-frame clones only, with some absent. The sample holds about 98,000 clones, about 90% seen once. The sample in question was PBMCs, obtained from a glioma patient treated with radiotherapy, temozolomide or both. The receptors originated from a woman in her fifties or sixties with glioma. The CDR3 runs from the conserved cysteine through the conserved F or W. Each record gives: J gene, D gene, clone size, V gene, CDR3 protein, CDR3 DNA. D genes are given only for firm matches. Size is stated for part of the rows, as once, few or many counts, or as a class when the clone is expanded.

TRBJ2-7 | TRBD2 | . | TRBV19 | CASSMREVPYEQYF | TGTGCCAGTAGTATGCGGGAGGTTCCCTACGAGCAGTACTTC
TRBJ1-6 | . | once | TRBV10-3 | CAISDLARALHF | TGTGCCATCAGTGATTTGGCGAGGGCCCTCCACTTT
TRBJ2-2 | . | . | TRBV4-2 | CASSQNGELFF | TGTGCCAGCAGCCAAAACGGGGAGCTGTTTTTT
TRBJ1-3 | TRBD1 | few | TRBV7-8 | CASSSPPYRGTGNTIYF | TGTGCCAGCAGCTCCCCTCCCTACAGGGGCACTGGAAACACCATATATTTT
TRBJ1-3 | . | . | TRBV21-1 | CASSKASGGNTIYF | TGTGCCAGCAGCAAAGCTTCAGGGGGAAACACCATATATTTT
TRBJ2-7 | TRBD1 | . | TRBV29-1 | CSVEETGDAYEQYF | TGCAGCGTTGAAGAAACAGGGGATGCCTACGAGCAGTACTTC
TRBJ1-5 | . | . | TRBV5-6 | CASSLGNGYNQPQHF | TGTGCCAGCAGCTTGGGGAACGGGTACAATCAGCCCCAGCATTTT
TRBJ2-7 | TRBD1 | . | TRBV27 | CASSLEGDRGPHFYEQYF | TGTGCCAGCAGTTTGGAGGGGGACAGGGGGCCCCATTTCTACGAGCAGTACTTC
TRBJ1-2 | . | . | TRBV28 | CASMRGGNYGYTF | TGTGCCAGCATGAGGGGGGGGAACTATGGCTACACCTTC
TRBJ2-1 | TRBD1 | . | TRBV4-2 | CASSRLEQGAKEQFF | TGTGCCAGCAGCCGTCTGGAGCAGGGGGCTAAAGAGCAGTTCTTC
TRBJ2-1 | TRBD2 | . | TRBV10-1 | CASSGRTSGRGFYNEQFF | TGCGCCAGCAGTGGACGGACTAGCGGGAGGGGTTTTTACAATGAGCAGTTCTTC
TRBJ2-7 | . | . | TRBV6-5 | CASSYSPDSYEQYF | TGTGCCAGCAGTTACTCTCCAGACTCCTACGAGCAGTACTTC
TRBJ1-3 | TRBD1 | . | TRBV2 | CASWWDSSGNTIYF | TGTGCCAGCTGGTGGGACAGCTCTGGAAACACCATATATTTT
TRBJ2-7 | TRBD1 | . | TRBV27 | CASSPGTGGYEQYF | TGTGCCAGCAGTCCCGGGACAGGAGGCTACGAGCAGTACTTC
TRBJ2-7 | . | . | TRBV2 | CASSRDMGNEQYF | TGTGCCAGCAGTAGGGACATGGGGAACGAGCAGTACTTC
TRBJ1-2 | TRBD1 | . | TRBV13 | CASSLRLGGGTGVGYTF | TGTGCCAGCAGCTTACGGCTGGGGGGTGGGACAGGGGTCGGCTACACCTTC
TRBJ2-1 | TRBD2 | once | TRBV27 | CASKEDPGTSGSWPYNEQFF | TGTGCCAGCAAGGAAGATCCCGGGACTAGCGGGAGTTGGCCCTACAATGAGCAGTTCTTC
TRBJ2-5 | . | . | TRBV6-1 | CASHSGDPYQETQYF | TGTGCCAGCCACTCGGGGGACCCGTACCAAGAGACCCAGTACTTC
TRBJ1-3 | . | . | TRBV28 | CASSTLRGPSGNTIYF | TGTGCCAGCAGTACCCTCAGAGGGCCCTCTGGAAACACCATATATTTT
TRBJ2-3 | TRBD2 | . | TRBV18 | CASSPGLPGKTQYF | TGTGCCAGCTCACCGGGACTACCAGGAAAAACGCAGTATTTT
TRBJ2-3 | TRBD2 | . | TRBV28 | CASNLGLAGRTDTQYF | TGTGCCAGCAACCTAGGACTAGCCGGGAGGACAGATACGCAGTATTTT
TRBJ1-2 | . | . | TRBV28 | CASSFGQTYGYTF | TGTGCCAGCAGTTTTGGACAGACCTATGGCTACACCTTC
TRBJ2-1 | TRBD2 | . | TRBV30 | CAWTYGAGVYNEQFF | TGTGCCTGGACCTATGGGGCGGGAGTTTACAATGAGCAGTTCTTC
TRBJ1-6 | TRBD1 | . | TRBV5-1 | CASSTGTASYNSPLHF | TGCGCCAGCAGCACCGGGACAGCCTCCTATAATTCACCCCTCCACTTT
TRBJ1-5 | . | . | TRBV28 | CASRSTGNSNQPQHF | TGTGCCAGCAGATCAACAGGGAATAGCAATCAGCCCCAGCATTTT
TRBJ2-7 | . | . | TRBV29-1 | CSATGSSYEQYF | TGCAGTGCCACAGGGAGCTCCTACGAGCAGTACTTC
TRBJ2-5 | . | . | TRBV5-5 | CASSLPAQETQYF | TGTGCCAGCAGCTTGCCAGCCCAAGAGACCCAGTACTTC
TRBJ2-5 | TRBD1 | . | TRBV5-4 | CASSEQGAGETQYF | TGTGCCAGCAGCGAACAGGGGGCAGGGGAGACCCAGTACTTC
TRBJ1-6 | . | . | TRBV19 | CASRASSYNSPLHF | TGTGCCAGTAGGGCGAGCTCCTATAATTCACCCCTCCACTTT
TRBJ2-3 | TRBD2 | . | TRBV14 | CASSHRRDFSGIFTDTQYF | TGTGCCAGCAGCCACCGACGGGATTTCAGCGGGATCTTCACAGATACGCAGTATTTT
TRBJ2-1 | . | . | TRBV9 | CASSPGGGSYNEQFF | TGTGCCAGCAGCCCAGGTGGGGGATCCTACAATGAGCAGTTCTTC
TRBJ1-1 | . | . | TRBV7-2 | CASSPDRTFAFF | TGTGCCAGCAGCCCCGACAGGACTTTCGCTTTCTTT
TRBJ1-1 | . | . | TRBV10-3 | CAISESPGHTEAFF | TGTGCCATCAGTGAGTCACCGGGGCACACTGAAGCTTTCTTT
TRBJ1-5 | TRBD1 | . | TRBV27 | CASSSSDRDYSNQPQHF | TGTGCCAGCAGTTCCTCGGACAGGGACTATAGCAATCAGCCCCAGCATTTT
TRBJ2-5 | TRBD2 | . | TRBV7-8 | CASSSGLAGVSETQYF | TGTGCCAGCAGCTCGGGACTAGCGGGAGTTTCTGAGACCCAGTACTTC
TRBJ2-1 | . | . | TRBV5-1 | CASSPETGSPYNEQFF | TGCGCCAGCAGCCCGGAAACGGGATCTCCCTACAATGAGCAGTTCTTC
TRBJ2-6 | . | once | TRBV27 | CASSPPLPGANVLTF | TGTGCCAGCAGTCCACCCCTCCCTGGGGCCAACGTCCTGACTTTC
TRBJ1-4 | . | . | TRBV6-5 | CASSYSGTNEKLFF | TGTGCCAGCAGTTACTCCGGGACTAATGAAAAACTGTTTTTT
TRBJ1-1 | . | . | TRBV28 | CASSSPSSQEAFF | TGTGCCAGCAGTTCCCCGTCCAGCCAGGAAGCTTTCTTT
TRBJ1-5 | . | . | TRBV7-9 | CASSPGFTEHQPQHF | TGTGCCAGCAGCCCGGGGTTTACGGAACATCAGCCCCAGCATTTT
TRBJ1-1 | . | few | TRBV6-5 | CASTPSQPARMGAFF | TGTGCCAGCACCCCCTCCCAGCCAGCCCGAATGGGAGCTTTCTTT